These 5 T cell receptor beta chains were all obtained from the same sample, sequenced in a study of T-cell reconstitution after alpha-beta-depleted transplantation in children. TCRbeta library preparation incorporated unique molecular identifiers. TCRdb passed the PCR reads through MiXCR, listing each CDR3 protein once. The sample carries 300,000 to 400,000 distinct CDR3 sequences, roughly 17% recorded once. Sequences were derived from PBMCs, mostly from graft donor cells, sampled 360 days after TCRalphabeta/CD19-depleted stem cell transplant. The receptors shown here come from a male patient between 2 and 10 years old who had a stem cell transplant for acute lymphoblastic leukemia, so the T cells may come from the graft donor.

The chain uses TRBV13 and TRBJ2-3; D ambiguous. V lost 6 bases and J 0 bases, leaving 7 bases between the germline ends. Germline CDR1 PRHDT, CDR2 FYEKMQ (reference sequence). The CDR3 totals 13 residues. CDR3 bases: TGTGCCAGCAGAAAAATAAGCACAGATACGCAGTATTTT. Translation gives CASRKISTDTQYF.

This sequence joins TRBV9 and TRBJ2-1, with TRBD2 matching 7 bases. Looked up from germline, CDR1 is SGDLS and CDR2 is YYNGEE. CDR3 length: 15 amino acids. With V trimmed by 1 base and J by 8 bases, 9 bases remained unmatched. CDR3 bases: TGTGCCAGCAGCGTAAGACTAGCCCGGGTCGATGAGCAGTTCTTC. This sequence encodes CASSVRLARVDEQFF.

Ten or more counts support this clonotype. V usage is TRBV28 and J usage is TRBJ2-7; D uncertain. Germline CDR1 is MDHEN and CDR2 is SYDVKM. CDR3 size: 14 residues. V lost 2 bases and J lost 1, with 9 bases in between. The DNA for the CDR3 is TGTGCCAGCAGTTTAGGTGGTCTATCCTACGAGCAGTACTTC. Protein sequence: CASSLGGLSYEQYF.

A remark on this clonotype: Germline is not matched at one junction end, which may reflect a read error. The chain has TRBV10-3 and TRBJ2-1; D may correspond to TRBD1 or TRBD2 (6 bases each). The germline gives CDR1 ENHRY, CDR2 SYGVKD. CDR3 length: 12 residues. The chain's CDR3 is CTISGGQDEQFF. The CDR3 DNA follows: TGTACCATCAGTGGGGGGCAGGATGAGCAGTTCTTC.

The chain combines TRBV29-1 with TRBJ2-3; no definite D call. The germline V gene has CDR1 SQVTM and CDR2 ANQGSEA. This CDR3 region has 14 residues. Trimming removed 8 bases at V and 0 bases at J, with 15 bases between. The CDR3 loop is CSTLVVPSTDTQYF. The CDR3 bases are TGCAGCACTCTTGTTGTTCCTAGCACAGATACGCAGTATTTT.